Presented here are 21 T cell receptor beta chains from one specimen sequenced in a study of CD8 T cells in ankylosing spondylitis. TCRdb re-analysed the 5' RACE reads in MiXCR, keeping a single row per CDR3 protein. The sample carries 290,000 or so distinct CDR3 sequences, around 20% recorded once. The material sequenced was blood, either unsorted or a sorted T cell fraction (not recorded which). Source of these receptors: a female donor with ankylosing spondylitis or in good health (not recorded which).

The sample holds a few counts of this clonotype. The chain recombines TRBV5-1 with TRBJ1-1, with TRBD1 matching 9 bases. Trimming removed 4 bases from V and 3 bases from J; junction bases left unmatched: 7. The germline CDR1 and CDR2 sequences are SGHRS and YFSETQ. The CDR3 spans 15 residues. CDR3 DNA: TGCGCCAGCAGCCTAACAGGGGGCATAGACACTGAAGCTTTCTTT. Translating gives CASSLTGGIDTEAFF.

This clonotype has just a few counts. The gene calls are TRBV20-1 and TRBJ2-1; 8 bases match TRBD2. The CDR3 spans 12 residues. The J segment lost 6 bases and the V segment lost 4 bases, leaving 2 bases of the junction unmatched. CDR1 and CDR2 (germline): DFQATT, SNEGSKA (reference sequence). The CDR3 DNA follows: TGCAGTGCTACTAGCGGGTTCAATGAGCAGTTCTTC. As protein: CSATSGFNEQFF.

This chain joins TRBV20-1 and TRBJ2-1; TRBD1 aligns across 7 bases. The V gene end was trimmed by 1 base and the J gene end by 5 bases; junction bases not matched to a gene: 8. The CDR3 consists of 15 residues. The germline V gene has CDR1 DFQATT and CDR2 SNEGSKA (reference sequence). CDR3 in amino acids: CSARVGPGQNNEQFF. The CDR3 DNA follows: TGCAGTGCTAGAGTAGGTCCGGGACAGAACAATGAGCAGTTCTTC.

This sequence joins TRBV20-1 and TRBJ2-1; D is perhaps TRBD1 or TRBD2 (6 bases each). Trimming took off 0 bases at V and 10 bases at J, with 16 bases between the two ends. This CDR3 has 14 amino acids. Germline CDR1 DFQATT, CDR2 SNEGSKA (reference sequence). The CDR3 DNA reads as TGCAGTGCTAGAGATCGAGGAGGAGGGGGGGAGCAGTTCTTC. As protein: CSARDRGGGGEQFF.

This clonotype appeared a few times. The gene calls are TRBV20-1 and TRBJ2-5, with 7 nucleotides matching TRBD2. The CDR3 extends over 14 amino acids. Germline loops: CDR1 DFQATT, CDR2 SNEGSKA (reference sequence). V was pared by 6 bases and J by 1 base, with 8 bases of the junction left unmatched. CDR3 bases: TGCAGTGCCCACCGCGCGGGGGTCCAAGAGACCCAGTACTTC. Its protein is CSAHRAGVQETQYF.

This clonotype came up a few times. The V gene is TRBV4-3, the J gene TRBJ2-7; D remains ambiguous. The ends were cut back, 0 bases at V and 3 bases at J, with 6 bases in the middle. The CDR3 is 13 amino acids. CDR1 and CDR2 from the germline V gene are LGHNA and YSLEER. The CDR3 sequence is CASSQEGNYEQYF. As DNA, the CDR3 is TGCGCCAGCAGCCAAGAAGGTAACTACGAGCAGTACTTC.

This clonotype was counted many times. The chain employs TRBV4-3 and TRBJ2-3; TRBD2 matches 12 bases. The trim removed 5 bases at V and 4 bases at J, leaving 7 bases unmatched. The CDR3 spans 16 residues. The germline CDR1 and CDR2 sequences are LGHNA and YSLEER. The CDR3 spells CASSYQTSGSPDTQYF. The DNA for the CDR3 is TGCGCCAGCAGCTATCAGACTAGCGGGAGTCCAGATACGCAGTATTTT.

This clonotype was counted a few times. This CDR3 reads CSAREGGQIQPQHF. Here the CDR3 DNA reads TGCAGTGCTAGAGAGGGAGGGCAAATCCAGCCCCAGCATTTT. The V call is TRBV20-1, the J call TRBJ1-5, with unresolved D. Trimming shortened V by 0 bases and J by 7 bases, and 13 bases separated the two germline ends. The CDR3 extends over 14 amino acids. Germline CDR1 DFQATT, CDR2 SNEGSKA (reference sequence).

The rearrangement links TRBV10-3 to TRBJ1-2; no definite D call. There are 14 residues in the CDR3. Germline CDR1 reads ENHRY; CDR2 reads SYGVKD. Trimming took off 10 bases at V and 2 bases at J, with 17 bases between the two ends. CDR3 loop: CATGRGSINYGYTF. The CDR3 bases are TGTGCCACCGGTCGTGGGAGTATAAACTATGGCTACACCTTC.

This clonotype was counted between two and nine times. In DNA, the CDR3 is TGTGCCAGCAATCCGACTGAGTACCAAGAGACCCAGTACTTC. Amino acid sequence: CASNPTEYQETQYF. V and J are TRBV5-6 and TRBJ2-5; D unresolved. The CDR3 covers 14 residues. Germline V gives CDR1 SGHDT, CDR2 YYEEEE. With 6 bases removed from V and 0 bases from J, the gap between germline ends came to 12 bases. Looking up the rest from reference TRBV5-6 and TRBJ2-5 gives the full variable domain: DAGVTQSPTHLIKTRGQQVTLRCSPKSGHDTVSWYQQALGQGPQFIFQYYEEEERQRGNFPDRFSGHQFPNYSSELNVNALLLGDSALYLCASNPTEYQETQYFGPGTRLLVL.

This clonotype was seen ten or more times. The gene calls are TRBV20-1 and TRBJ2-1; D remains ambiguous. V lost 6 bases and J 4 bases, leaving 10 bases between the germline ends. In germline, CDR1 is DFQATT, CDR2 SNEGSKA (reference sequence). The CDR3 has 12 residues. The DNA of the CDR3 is TGCAGTGCCACTCTTGGTTACAATGAGCAGTTCTTC. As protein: CSATLGYNEQFF.

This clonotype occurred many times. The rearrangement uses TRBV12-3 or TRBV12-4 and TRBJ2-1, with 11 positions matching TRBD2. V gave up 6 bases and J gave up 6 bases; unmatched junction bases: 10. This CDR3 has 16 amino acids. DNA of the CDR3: TGTGCCAGCAGCCCCTTTCGACTAGCGGGAAGCAATGAGCAGTTCTTC. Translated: CASSPFRLAGSNEQFF.

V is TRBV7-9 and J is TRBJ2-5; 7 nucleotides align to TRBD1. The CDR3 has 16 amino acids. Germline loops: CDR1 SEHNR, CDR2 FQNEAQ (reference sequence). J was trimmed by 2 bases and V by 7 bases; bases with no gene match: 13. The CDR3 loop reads CASTQSDRWRQETQYF. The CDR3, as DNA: TGTGCCAGCACTCAATCGGACAGGTGGCGGCAAGAGACCCAGTACTTC.

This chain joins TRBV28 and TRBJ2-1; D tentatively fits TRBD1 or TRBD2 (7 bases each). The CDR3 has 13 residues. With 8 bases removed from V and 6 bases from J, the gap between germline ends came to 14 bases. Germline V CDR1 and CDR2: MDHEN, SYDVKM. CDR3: CASLRGGVNEQFF. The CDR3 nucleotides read TGTGCCAGCCTCAGGGGGGGGGTCAATGAGCAGTTCTTC.

The DNA of the CDR3 is TGTGCCAGCAGTGAGGCCCTTAACTATGGCTACACCTTC. Protein: CASSEALNYGYTF. This chain links TRBV6-1 with TRBJ1-2; no definite D call. The germline CDR1 and CDR2 sequences are MNHNS and SASEGT. The CDR3 has 13 amino acids. The V end was cut by 3 bases, the J end by 1 base, with 6 bases between.

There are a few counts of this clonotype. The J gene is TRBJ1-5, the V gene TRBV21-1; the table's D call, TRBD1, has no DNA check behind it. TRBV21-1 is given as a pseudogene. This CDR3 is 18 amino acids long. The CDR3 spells CASSIGTGEFPSNQPQHF. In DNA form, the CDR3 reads TGTGCCAGCAGCATAGGGACAGGGGAGTTCCCCAGCAATCAGCCCCAGCATTTT.

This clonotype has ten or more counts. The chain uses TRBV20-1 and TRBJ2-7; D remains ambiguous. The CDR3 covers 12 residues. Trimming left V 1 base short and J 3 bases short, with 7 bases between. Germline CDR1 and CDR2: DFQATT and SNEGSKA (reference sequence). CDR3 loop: CSARVDGYEQYF. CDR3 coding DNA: TGCAGTGCTAGAGTGGACGGCTACGAGCAGTACTTC.

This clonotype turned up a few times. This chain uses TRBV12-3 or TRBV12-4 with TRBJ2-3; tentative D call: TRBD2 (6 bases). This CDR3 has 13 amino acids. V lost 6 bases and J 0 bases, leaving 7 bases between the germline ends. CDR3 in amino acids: CASSRESTDTQYF. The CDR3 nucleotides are TGTGCCAGCAGCCGGGAGAGCACAGATACGCAGTATTTT.

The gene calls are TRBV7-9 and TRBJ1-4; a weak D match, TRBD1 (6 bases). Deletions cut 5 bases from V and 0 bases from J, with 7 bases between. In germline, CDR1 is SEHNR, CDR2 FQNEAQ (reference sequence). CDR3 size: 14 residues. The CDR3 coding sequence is TGTGCCAGCAGCCCAGGGGCAACTAATGAAAAACTGTTTTTT. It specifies CASSPGATNEKLFF.

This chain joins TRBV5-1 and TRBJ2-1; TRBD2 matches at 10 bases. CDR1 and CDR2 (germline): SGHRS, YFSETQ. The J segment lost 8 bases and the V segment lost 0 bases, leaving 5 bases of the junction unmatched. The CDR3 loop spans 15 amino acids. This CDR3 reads CASSLVSGRVDEQFF. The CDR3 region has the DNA TGCGCCAGCAGCTTGGTAAGCGGGAGGGTGGATGAGCAGTTCTTC.

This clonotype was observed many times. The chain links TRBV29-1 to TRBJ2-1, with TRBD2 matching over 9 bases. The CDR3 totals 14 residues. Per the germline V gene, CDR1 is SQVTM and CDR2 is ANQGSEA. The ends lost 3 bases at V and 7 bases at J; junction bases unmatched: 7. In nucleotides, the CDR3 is TGCAGCGTTGATGCGGGAGGGCCTCCGAATGAGCAGTTCTTC. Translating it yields CSVDAGGPPNEQFF.